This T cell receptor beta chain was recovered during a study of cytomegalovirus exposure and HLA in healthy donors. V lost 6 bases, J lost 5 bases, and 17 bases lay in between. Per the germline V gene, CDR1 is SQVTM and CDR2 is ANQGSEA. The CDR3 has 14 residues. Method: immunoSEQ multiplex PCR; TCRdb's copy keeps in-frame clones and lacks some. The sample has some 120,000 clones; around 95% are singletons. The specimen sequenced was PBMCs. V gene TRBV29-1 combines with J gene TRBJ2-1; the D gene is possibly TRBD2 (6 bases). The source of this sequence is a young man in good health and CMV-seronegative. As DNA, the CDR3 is TGCAGCGTGGGGTACGGGGGAACAAACAATGAGCAGTTCTTC. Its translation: CSVGYGGTNNEQFF.